A single sample is the source of the 3 T cell receptor beta chains below, sequenced in a study of OX40 agonist ivuxolimab in advanced cancers. The method was immunoSEQ multiplex PCR; TCRdb's version includes in-frame clones alone and lacks a portion of them. The sample yields about 30,000 clones, around 80% seen once. The sample was CD4+ or CD8+ T cells sorted from blood, taken in a trial of the OX40 agonist ivuxolimab. Receptors were obtained from an adult with an advanced solid tumor such as melanoma, head and neck, liver or kidney cancer.

V gene TRBV14 combines with J gene TRBJ2-3; no clear D. V lost 3 bases to trimming and J lost 1 base, with 5 bases between them. This CDR3 contains 13 residues. From germline, CDR1 is SGHDN and CDR2 FVKESK. CDR3 sequence reads: CASSHSGTDTQYF. For the CDR3, the DNA is TGTGCCAGCAGCCATTCCGGCACAGATACGCAGTATTTT. Full variable domain (remainder filled in from reference TRBV14 and TRBJ2-3): EAGVTQFPSHSVIEKGQTVTLRCDPISGHDNLYWYRRVMGKEIKFLLHFVKESKQDESGMPNNRFLAERTGGTYSTLKVQPAELEDSGVYFCASSHSGTDTQYFGPGTRLTVL.

The chain joins TRBV5-4 to TRBJ1-2; D not certain. This CDR3 is built from 15 residues. CDR1 and CDR2 (germline): SGHNT, YYREEE (reference sequence). The V end was cut by 4 bases, the J end by 0 bases, with 13 bases between. The CDR3 DNA reads as TGTGCCAGCAGCCTGGACGGGGAGGCTAACTATGGCTACACCTTC. Encoded protein: CASSLDGEANYGYTF.

In its sample, this clone was seen a few times. The chain's CDR3 is CASSESGVGQGANEQYF. CDR3 nucleotide sequence: TGCGCCAGCAGTGAGTCGGGAGTGGGACAGGGGGCCAACGAGCAGTACTTC. This chain uses TRBV10-1 with TRBJ2-7; TRBD1 agrees at 12 bases. The CDR3 covers 17 residues. V gave up 0 bases and J gave up 5 bases; unmatched junction bases: 8. Germline V gene data show CDR1 as WNHNN and CDR2 as SYGVQD (reference sequence).